The 30 T cell receptor beta chains below all came from one sample that was sequenced in a study of OX40 agonist ivuxolimab in advanced cancers. Clones were sequenced by immunoSEQ multiplex PCR, and TCRdb holds only the in-frame ones, with some missing. This sample yields more than 7,500 clones, of which about 88% are seen a single time; around 15% belongs to the top ten. Sequenced material: CD4+ or CD8+ T cells sorted from blood, taken in a trial of the OX40 agonist ivuxolimab. These receptors were obtained from an adult with an advanced solid tumor such as melanoma, head and neck, liver or kidney cancer.

This clone was detected only once. V is TRBV19 and J is TRBJ2-2; 7 nucleotides agree with TRBD1. Germline trimming cut 6 bases from V and 3 bases from J; bases unmatched to any gene: 7. Germline V CDR1 and CDR2: LNHDA, SQIVND (reference sequence). The CDR3 sequence is 15 residues long. The CDR3 protein is CASRTGTEYTGELFF. Written as DNA, the CDR3 is TGTGCCAGTAGAACCGGGACAGAATACACCGGGGAGCTGTTTTTT. Complete variable domain (other parts from reference TRBV19 and TRBJ2-2): DGGITQSPKYLFRKEGQNVTLSCEQNLNHDAMYWYRQDPGQGLRLIYYSQIVNDFQKGDIAEGYSVSREKKESFPLTVTSAQKNPTAFYLCASRTGTEYTGELFFGEGSRLTVL.

The chain combines TRBV10-3 with TRBJ2-7; possibly TRBD1 for D (6 bases). Germline lookup yields CDR1 ENHRY and CDR2 SYGVKD. The CDR3 has 11 amino acids. Trimming took 10 bases from V and 4 from J, leaving 11 bases between them. The CDR3 DNA sequence: TGTGCCACCTCAACAGGGTACGAGCAGTACTTC. It specifies CATSTGYEQYF.

This chain connects TRBV6-1 to TRBJ1-1; unclear D gene. V was clipped by 4 bases and J by 0 bases, with 9 bases between them. Germline V gene data show CDR1 as MNHNS and CDR2 as SASEGT. The CDR3 loop spans 14 amino acids. CDR3: CASSVSQVNTEAFF. CDR3 nucleotide sequence: TGTGCCAGCAGTGTCTCCCAGGTGAACACTGAAGCTTTCTTT.

This chain connects TRBV19 to TRBJ2-2, with 7 nucleotides matching TRBD2. CDR3 length: 15 residues. V trimming: 1 base; J trimming: 6 bases; junction bases outside the gene matches: 5. CDR1 and CDR2 from the germline V gene are LNHDA and SQIVND (reference sequence). The CDR3: CASSIGDYLSGELFF. The CDR3 DNA reads as TGTGCCAGTAGTATAGGGGACTATTTATCCGGGGAGCTGTTTTTT.

The rearrangement links TRBV5-6 to TRBJ1-1; D not certain. Germline loops: CDR1 SGHDT, CDR2 YYEEEE. The V end lost 4 bases, the J end lost 1 base, and 11 bases lay between the germline ends. The CDR3 length is 14 residues. CDR3 sequence reads: CASSGEIPNTEAFF. The CDR3 DNA reads TGTGCCAGCAGCGGTGAAATCCCGAACACTGAAGCTTTCTTT.

This CDR3 is CASSLGRVGNTIYF. In DNA form, the CDR3 reads TGTGCCAGCAGTCTCGGAAGGGTTGGAAACACCATATATTTT. This rearrangement joins TRBV27 to TRBJ1-3; no clear D gene. Germline V gene sequence: CDR1 MNHEY, CDR2 SMNVEV (reference sequence). The CDR3 is made up of 14 amino acids. V lost 5 bases and J lost 3, with 11 bases in between.

The chain combines TRBV11-2 with TRBJ2-2; TRBD1 agrees at 7 bases. The CDR3 extends over 15 amino acids. The V and J ends lost 5 bases and 1 base, in that order; junction bases with no gene match: 4. Germline V lookup: CDR1 SGHAT, CDR2 FQNNGV. CDR3 bases: TGTGCCAGCAGCACGACAGGGCGGAACACCGGGGAGCTGTTTTTT. Protein: CASSTTGRNTGELFF.

The gene calls are TRBV30 and TRBJ2-7; D is perhaps TRBD2 (5 bases). Trimming left V 2 bases short and J 0 bases short, with 11 bases between. The CDR3 has 14 amino acids. Germline V gene data show CDR1 as GTSNPN and CDR2 as SVGIG (reference sequence). This chain's CDR3 is CAWSNQRYSYEQYF. The CDR3 DNA reads as TGTGCCTGGAGTAATCAGCGGTACTCCTACGAGCAGTACTTC.

This clone has only one observation. The chain is built from TRBV6-5 and TRBJ1-1; 7 bases are a match to TRBD1. Germline lookup yields CDR1 MNHEY and CDR2 SVGAGI. The CDR3 covers 13 residues. With V trimmed by 5 bases and J by 6 bases, 6 bases remained unmatched. The CDR3 coding sequence is TGTGCCAGCAGTCTACAGGGGAGTCCTGAAGCTTTCTTT. Encoded protein: CASSLQGSPEAFF.

This chain uses TRBV28 with TRBJ1-6; tentatively, D is TRBD1 (5 bases). The CDR3 runs 14 residues. Per germline, CDR1 MDHEN and CDR2 SYDVKM. Deletions cut 1 base from V and 9 bases from J, with 10 bases between. The CDR3 DNA is TGTGCCAGCAGTTTATTCCCGGGGACTTCACCCCTCCACTTT. Translation gives CASSLFPGTSPLHF.

The rearrangement links TRBV9 to TRBJ2-1; D is ambiguous. Germline V gene sequence: CDR1 SGDLS, CDR2 YYNGEE. This CDR3 region has 15 residues. Trimming shortened V by 3 bases and J by 2 bases, and 12 bases separated the two germline ends. The CDR3 region is CASSALGKPYNEQFF. In nucleotides, the CDR3 is TGTGCCAGCAGCGCATTGGGGAAACCCTACAATGAGCAGTTCTTC.

This sequence joins TRBV4-3 and TRBJ1-5, with D maybe TRBD1 (5 bases). The CDR3 has 16 residues. The ends were cut back, 0 bases at V and 2 bases at J, with 11 bases in the middle. Germline values: CDR1 LGHNA, CDR2 YSLEER. CDR3 sequence (DNA): TGCGCCAGCAGCCAAGATGGAGGCAGGGGCAATCAGCCCCAGCATTTT. Its translation is CASSQDGGRGNQPQHF.

The chain joins TRBV5-4 to TRBJ2-5, with 11 bases matching TRBD2. Per germline, CDR1 SGHNT and CDR2 YYREEE (reference sequence). This CDR3 region has 14 residues. V shed 5 bases, J shed 0 bases, and the junction held 0 bases outside the gene matches. The CDR3 coding sequence is TGTGCCAGCAGACTAGCGGGAGACCAAGAGACCCAGTACTTC. This sequence encodes CASRLAGDQETQYF.

In this sample, this clone turned up once. This chain connects TRBV7-6 to TRBJ2-5; D call uncertain. The ends were cut back, 3 bases at V and 0 bases at J, with 5 bases in the middle. CDR1 is SGHVS and CDR2 is FNYEAQ in the germline V gene. The CDR3 contains 13 residues. The DNA for the CDR3 is TGTGCCAGCAGCTTGACGTACCAAGAGACCCAGTACTTC. It is translated as CASSLTYQETQYF.

The chain has TRBV15 and TRBJ2-4, with 11 bases that match TRBD2. Germline V gene sequence: CDR1 LNHNV, CDR2 YYDKDF (reference sequence). This CDR3 region has 15 residues. V lost 1 base and J lost 7; bases outside the gene matches: 3. In nucleotides, the CDR3 is TGTGCCACCAGCAGAGTTGCTAGCGGGGGGAACATTCAGTACTTC. Protein: CATSRVASGGNIQYF.

V and J are TRBV27 and TRBJ1-2; TRBD1 might be the D (6 bases). In germline, CDR1 is MNHEY, CDR2 SMNVEV (reference sequence). V was trimmed by 6 bases and J by 8 bases, leaving 19 bases between them. CDR3 length: 14 residues. The CDR3, as DNA: TGTGCCAGCAGATCTCCGGGACACCTGCGGGGCTACACCTTC. Encoded protein: CASRSPGHLRGYTF.

CDR3 amino acids: CASSATGRGGYEQYF. The CDR3 coding sequence is TGTGCCAGCAGCGCCACTGGGCGGGGGGGTTACGAGCAGTACTTC. The chain is built from TRBV7-2 and TRBJ2-7; TRBD2 agrees at 9 bases. The CDR3 is 15 amino acids. Trimming cost V 5 bases and J 4 bases; bases outside gene matches: 9. Per germline, CDR1 SGHTA and CDR2 FQGNSA.

The chain links TRBV9 to TRBJ2-1, with D unclear. Germline CDR1 SGDLS, CDR2 YYNGEE. V shed 3 bases and J shed 6 bases, with 7 bases lying between them. The CDR3 runs to 12 residues. DNA of the CDR3: TGTGCCAGCAGCGGGGCCGCCAATGAGCAGTTCTTC. It is translated as CASSGAANEQFF.

In regard to this clone: This sample includes further DNA sequences coding for the same CDR3. The genes are TRBV7-2 and TRBJ2-7; D tentatively fits TRBD1 or TRBD2 (5 bases each). The CDR3 sequence is 15 residues long. Trimming left V 5 bases short and J 0 bases short, with 14 bases between. Germline lookup yields CDR1 SGHTA and CDR2 FQGNSA. The DNA for the CDR3 is TGTGCCAGCAGCGAGGGCGCAGGGAGCTCCTACGAGCAGTACTTC. Protein product: CASSEGAGSSYEQYF.

V usage is TRBV7-3 and J usage is TRBJ2-6; D uncertain. The V gene lost 1 base and the J gene lost 1 base, with 11 bases spanning the gap. Germline CDR1 reads SGHTA; CDR2 reads FQGTGA. CDR3 size: 17 residues. CDR3 bases: TGTGCCAGCAGCTTAAGCCGCGACGTATCTGGGGCCAACGTCCTGACTTTC. Translation gives CASSLSRDVSGANVLTF.

The V and J genes are TRBV6-5 and TRBJ1-2, with D unclear. From germline, CDR1 is MNHEY and CDR2 SVGAGI. Deletions cut 2 bases from V and 6 bases from J, with 16 bases between. There are 15 residues in the CDR3. CDR3 sequence: CASSYRQVLGNGYTF. DNA of the CDR3: TGTGCCAGCAGTTACCGCCAGGTTCTTGGTAATGGCTACACCTTC.

The chain has TRBV14 and TRBJ1-1; no clear D gene. The V gene's germline CDR1 is SGHDN and CDR2 FVKESK. Trimming stripped 4 bases from V and 4 bases from J, with 16 bases between. CDR3 size: 15 residues. The CDR3 spells CASSLPVGLVTEAFF. The CDR3 bases are TGTGCCAGCAGCCTTCCCGTTGGGCTGGTCACTGAAGCTTTCTTT.

This clone was counted a single time. The chain combines TRBV2 with TRBJ2-5, with TRBD2 matching 8 bases. V was clipped by 7 bases and J by 0 bases; unmatched bases: 10. The CDR3 has 16 residues. In germline, CDR1 is SNHLY, CDR2 FYNNEI. The DNA for the CDR3 is TGTGCCAGCATTCCCCCCGGGACTAGGAACCAAGAGACCCAGTACTTC. Translating gives CASIPPGTRNQETQYF.

This clone was detected once. CDR3 amino acids: CASSFLPLREQFF. Here the CDR3 DNA reads TGCGCCAGCAGCTTTCTCCCACTACGGGAGCAGTTCTTC. The genes are TRBV5-1 and TRBJ2-1; no reliable D call. Germline loops: CDR1 SGHRS, CDR2 YFSETQ. V lost 2 bases and J 10 bases, leaving 13 bases between the germline ends. CDR3 length: 13 amino acids. Based on the CDR3 plus reference TRBV5-1 and TRBJ2-1, the full variable domain is KAGVTQTPRYLIKTRGQQVTLSCSPISGHRSVSWYQQTPGQGLQFLFEYFSETQRNKGNFPGRFSGRQFSNSRSEMNVSTLELGDSALYLCASSFLPLREQFFGPGTRLTVL.

CDR3 protein: CASSLLASGGAGQETQYF. The DNA for the CDR3 is TGTGCCAGCAGTTTATTGGCTAGCGGGGGGGCCGGGCAAGAGACCCAGTACTTC. V and J are TRBV28 and TRBJ2-5, with TRBD2 matching over 12 bases. CDR3 length: 18 residues. The ends lost 1 base at V and 2 bases at J; junction bases unmatched: 8. Looked up from germline, CDR1 is MDHEN and CDR2 is SYDVKM.

CDR3 DNA sequence: TGTGCCAGCGGGACTACAGTAACCTACGAGCAGTACTTC. Translating gives CASGTTVTYEQYF. This chain links TRBV28 with TRBJ2-7; 7 positions match TRBD2. Germline values: CDR1 MDHEN, CDR2 SYDVKM. This CDR3 comprises 13 residues. Trimming removed 8 bases from V and 2 bases from J; junction bases left unmatched: 6.

The genes are TRBV7-9 and TRBJ2-7; TRBD1 matches at 9 bases. Germline loops: CDR1 SEHNR, CDR2 FQNEAQ (reference sequence). The CDR3 runs 15 residues. J gave up 2 bases and V 5 bases, and 7 bases lay outside the gene matches. The chain's CDR3 is CASSPPGTGTYEQYF. CDR3 sequence (DNA): TGTGCCAGCAGCCCGCCCGGGACAGGGACCTACGAGCAGTACTTC.

The rearrangement links TRBV7-2 to TRBJ2-1, with 11 positions matching TRBD2. The trim removed 5 bases at V and 3 bases at J, leaving 6 bases unmatched. Per the germline V gene, CDR1 is SGHTA and CDR2 is FQGNSA. The CDR3 is made up of 16 amino acids. CDR3 in DNA: TGTGCCAGCAGCCTTAGCGGGGGGGCGGACTACAATGAGCAGTTCTTC. This translates into CASSLSGGADYNEQFF. The complete variable domain, with remaining parts taken from reference TRBV7-2 and TRBJ2-1, reads GAGVSQSPSNKVTEKGKDVELRCDPISGHTALYWYRQSLGQGLEFLIYFQGNSAPDKSGLPSDRFSAERTGGSVSTLTIQRTQQEDSAVYLCASSLSGGADYNEQFFGPGTRLTVL.

The rearrangement links TRBV7-9 to TRBJ2-5; no clear D. Germline lookup yields CDR1 SEHNR and CDR2 FQNEAQ (reference sequence). The CDR3 sequence is 14 residues long. Trimming stripped 1 base from V and 5 bases from J, with 11 bases between. The chain's CDR3 is CASSLVQAEETQYF. In DNA, the CDR3 is TGTGCCAGCAGCTTAGTCCAGGCTGAGGAGACCCAGTACTTC.

This clone was seen only once. The rearrangement joins TRBV10-3 to TRBJ2-1, with TRBD2 identical over 9 bases. The trim removed 2 bases at V and 0 bases at J, leaving 2 bases unmatched. CDR1 and CDR2 from the germline V gene are ENHRY and SYGVKD. The CDR3 extends over 16 amino acids. For the CDR3, the DNA is TGTGCCATCAGTGAGGGGACTAGCCCCTCCTACAATGAGCAGTTCTTC. It is translated as CAISEGTSPSYNEQFF.